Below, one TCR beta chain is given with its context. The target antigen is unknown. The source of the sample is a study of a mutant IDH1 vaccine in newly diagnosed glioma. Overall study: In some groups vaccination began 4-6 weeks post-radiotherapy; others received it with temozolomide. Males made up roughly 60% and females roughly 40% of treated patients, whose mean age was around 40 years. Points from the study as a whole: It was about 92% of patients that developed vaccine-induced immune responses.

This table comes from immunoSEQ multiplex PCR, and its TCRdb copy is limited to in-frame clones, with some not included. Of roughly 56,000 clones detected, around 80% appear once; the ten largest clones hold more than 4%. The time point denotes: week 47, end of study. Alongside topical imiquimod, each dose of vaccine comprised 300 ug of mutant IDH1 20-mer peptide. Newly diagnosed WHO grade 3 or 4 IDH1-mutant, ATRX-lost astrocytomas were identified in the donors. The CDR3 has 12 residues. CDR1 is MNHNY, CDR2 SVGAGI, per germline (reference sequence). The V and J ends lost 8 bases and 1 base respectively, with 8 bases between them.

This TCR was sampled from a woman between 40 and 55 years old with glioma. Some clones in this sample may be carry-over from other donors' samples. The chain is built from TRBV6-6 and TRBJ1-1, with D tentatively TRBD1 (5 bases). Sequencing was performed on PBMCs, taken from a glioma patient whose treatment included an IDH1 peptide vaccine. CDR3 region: CASGGANTEAFF. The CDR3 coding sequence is TGTGCCAGCGGCGGGGCGAACACTGAAGCTTTCTTT.